This section outlines one T cell receptor (beta chain) sequence together with its context. What it recognizes is unknown. This entry belongs to a study of T cell responses to AZD1222 COVID-19 vaccine. Whole-study results and caveats: The study found Spike-specific TCR breadth and depth rose after two AZD1222 doses.

TCRdb's table, derived via immunoSEQ multiplex PCR, lists solely in-frame clones and lacks some. The sample holds approximately 180,000 clones, approximately 86% seen once. The material was peripheral blood, obtained on day 0 of AZD1222 vaccination. The clonotype comes from an adult in good health.

The CDR3 bases are TGCAGCGTTTCGGCAGGGTTCGGTGGCTACACCTTC. Residues: CSVSAGFGGYTF. The J gene is TRBJ1-2, the V gene TRBV29-1; perhaps TRBD1 as D (5 bases). V shed 5 bases and J shed 7 bases, with 14 bases lying between them. This CDR3 has 12 residues. Germline V gene lookup returns CDR1 SQVTM and CDR2 ANQGSEA.